The 29 T cell receptor beta chains listed next were all sequenced from one sample in a study of post-analysis software for immune sequencing data. Whole-study results and caveats: In patients, a few TRBV segments were more frequent than in controls, with TRBV5-6, TRBV5-1 and TRBV20-1 among them.

No antigen has been identified for these receptors. Each TCR beta cDNA library carried unique molecular identifiers. One entry per CDR3 protein results from TCRdb running MiXCR on the PCR reads. The data show 430,000 or so distinct CDR3 sequences, 30% to 40% seen once. The sequenced sample was blood. The receptors come from a girl aged 2-10 years with multiple sclerosis.

The rearrangement uses TRBV2 and TRBJ2-1, with D uncertain. CDR3 size: 13 residues. Per germline, CDR1 SNHLY and CDR2 FYNNEI. Trimming pared 4 bases from V and 5 bases from J, leaving 9 bases between. CDR3 sequence reads: CASSANMNNEQFF. The CDR3 DNA reads as TGTGCCAGCAGTGCAAATATGAACAATGAGCAGTTCTTC.

The rearrangement joins TRBV28 to TRBJ2-5; 11 bases align to TRBD1. The J call may be incorrect, as the DNA end agrees better with TRBJ2-7. This CDR3 is 14 amino acids long. Germline CDR1 MDHEN, CDR2 SYDVKM. CDR3 region: CASRTGTGGYEQYF. Here the CDR3 DNA reads TGTGCCAGCAGGACCGGGACAGGGGGGTACGAGCAGTACTTC.

Concerning this clonotype itself: A read error may be the cause here, since a much bigger clone is one base away. This chain links TRBV29-1 with TRBJ2-7; a possible D gene is TRBD1 (6 bases). The CDR3 covers 12 residues. Germline V gene lookup returns CDR1 SQVTM and CDR2 ANQGSEA. V shed 7 bases and J shed 4 bases, with 14 bases lying between them. CDR3 loop: CSARTEGYEQYF. The CDR3, as DNA: TGCAGCGCCCGGACAGAGGGATACGAGCAGTACTTC.

The V call is TRBV5-1, the J call TRBJ1-1, with 7 bases fitting TRBD1. Germline assignment: CDR1 SGHRS and CDR2 YFSETQ. V dropped 4 bases and J dropped 6; count of bases not matched to a gene: 6. CDR3 size: 13 residues. The CDR3 nucleotides are TGCGCCAGCAGCGCCGGGACAGAGGCTGAAGCTTTCTTT. Amino acid sequence: CASSAGTEAEAFF.

Comment on this clonotype: One end of the junction is discordant with germline, which a read error may explain. The V call is TRBV2, the J call TRBJ1-5; tentative D call: TRBD1 (5 bases). This CDR3 has 14 residues. Looked up from germline, CDR1 is SNHLY and CDR2 is FYNNEI. The CDR3 nucleotides read TGTGCCAGCAGGCGGGACCACGAGGGGCAGCCCCATCATTTT. Its protein product is CASRRDHEGQPHHF.

This clonotype has just a few counts. The rearrangement links TRBV5-6 to TRBJ2-7; unclear D gene. V was trimmed by 2 bases and J by 2 bases, leaving 8 bases between them. CDR3 length equals 13 residues. Germline CDR1 is SGHDT and CDR2 is YYEEEE. The CDR3 region is CASSFFSAYEQYF. The CDR3, as DNA: TGTGCCAGCAGCTTTTTCTCTGCCTACGAGCAGTACTTC. The full variable domain, completed using reference TRBV5-6 and TRBJ2-7, is DAGVTQSPTHLIKTRGQQVTLRCSPKSGHDTVSWYQQALGQGPQFIFQYYEEEERQRGNFPDRFSGHQFPNYSSELNVNALLLGDSALYLCASSFFSAYEQYFGPGTRLTVT.

This clonotype was observed a handful of times. The chain combines TRBV15 with TRBJ2-7; a weak D match, TRBD2 (6 bases). CDR3 size: 13 residues. The V gene's germline CDR1 is LNHNV and CDR2 YYDKDF (reference sequence). The V end was cut by 0 bases, the J end by 7 bases, with 10 bases between. The CDR3 loop reads CATSRDPGGEQYF. The DNA of the CDR3 is TGTGCCACCAGCAGAGACCCTGGGGGGGAGCAGTACTTC.

This clonotype was detected only a few times. V and J are TRBV28 and TRBJ2-3; D might be TRBD2 (6 bases). V lost 6 bases, J lost 2 bases, and 18 bases lay in between. The V gene's germline CDR1 is MDHEN and CDR2 SYDVKM. The CDR3 sequence is 16 residues long. In DNA, the CDR3 is TGTGCCAGCAGCTACGCCGGGACTTTACACACAGATACGCAGTATTTT. Its protein is CASSYAGTLHTDTQYF.

The rearrangement joins TRBV7-2 to TRBJ1-1; TRBD1 aligns across 10 bases. The CDR3 is made up of 18 amino acids. Germline V gene lookup returns CDR1 SGHTA and CDR2 FQGNSA. V lost 3 bases and J lost 4; bases outside the gene matches: 14. CDR3 in amino acids: CASSLAAGTGVLVTEAFF. CDR3 in DNA: TGTGCCAGCAGCTTGGCAGCTGGGACAGGGGTTTTGGTCACTGAAGCTTTCTTT. Drawing the rest from reference TRBV7-2 and TRBJ1-1, the complete variable domain is GAGVSQSPSNKVTEKGKDVELRCDPISGHTALYWYRQSLGQGLEFLIYFQGNSAPDKSGLPSDRFSAERTGGSVSTLTIQRTQQEDSAVYLCASSLAAGTGVLVTEAFFGQGTRLTVV.

V is TRBV7-2 and J is TRBJ2-1; D perhaps matches TRBD2 (5 bases). The CDR3 totals 13 residues. Between the trimmed V and J ends, which lost 1 base and 10 bases, there was a span of 11 bases. Germline V gene sequence: CDR1 SGHTA, CDR2 FQGNSA. DNA of the CDR3: TGTGCCAGCAGCTTAGTGGAGGAAACGGAGCAGTTCTTC. This codes for CASSLVEETEQFF.

This sequence joins TRBV28 and TRBJ2-5; either TRBD1 or TRBD2 may supply D (7 bases each). This CDR3 is 12 amino acids long. With 8 bases removed from V and 5 bases from J, the gap between germline ends came to 12 bases. Germline V gene lookup returns CDR1 MDHEN and CDR2 SYDVKM. The CDR3, as DNA: TGTGCCAGCGCAGGGGGGGTGGAGACCCAGTACTTC. This gives the protein CASAGGVETQYF.

V usage is TRBV18 and J usage is TRBJ2-1; 9 bases agree with TRBD2. CDR1 and CDR2 from the germline V gene are KGHSH and LQKENI. The CDR3 has 16 residues. The junction had 5 bases not matched to a gene; V was cut back by 0 bases and J by 5 bases. As DNA, the CDR3 is TGTGCCAGCTCACCACCTTGGCTAGCGGGAAACAATGAGCAGTTCTTC. It codes for CASSPPWLAGNNEQFF.

This clonotype was seen once. The gene calls are TRBV14 and TRBJ1-2; no firm D call. The CDR3 runs to 13 residues. V lost 4 bases and J 11 bases, leaving 17 bases between the germline ends. Germline CDR1 is SGHDN and CDR2 is FVKESK. The CDR3 here is CASSPRLGTRYTF. Written as DNA, the CDR3 is TGTGCCAGCAGCCCCCGGCTCGGCACCCGGTACACCTTC.

This clonotype was counted only a few times. The genes are TRBV5-1 and TRBJ2-5; D not resolved. Germline V gene data show CDR1 as SGHRS and CDR2 as YFSETQ. There are 14 residues in the CDR3. V was cut by 2 bases and J by 2 bases, with 10 bases left in between. The CDR3 region is CASSFRTKQETQYF. The CDR3 nucleotides read TGCGCCAGCAGCTTCCGAACAAAACAAGAGACCCAGTACTTC.

This clonotype has a handful of counts. The chain combines TRBV20-1 with TRBJ2-1; D is unresolved. Germline-derived CDR1 and CDR2 are DFQATT and SNEGSKA (reference sequence). The CDR3 has 10 residues. Trimming removed 4 bases at V and 5 bases at J, with 3 bases between. The CDR3 DNA reads as TGCAGTGCTATTGACAATGAGCAGTTCTTC. It codes for CSAIDNEQFF.

The CDR3 region is CSASPPSGINEQFF. The CDR3, as DNA: TGCAGTGCTAGCCCCCCCAGCGGGATTAATGAGCAGTTCTTC. The chain uses TRBV20-1 and TRBJ2-1; 7 nucleotides align to TRBD2. Losses at the gene ends were 3 bases for V and 7 bases for J; bases not matched to a gene: 9. Germline assignment: CDR1 DFQATT and CDR2 SNEGSKA (reference sequence). This CDR3 has 14 amino acids.

A few counts support this clonotype. The chain links TRBV7-2 to TRBJ2-7, with 9 positions matching TRBD1. V was clipped by 5 bases and J by 2 bases; unmatched bases: 10. This CDR3 has 16 residues. The germline gives CDR1 SGHTA, CDR2 FQGNSA. CDR3 protein: CASSQPTGGLTYEQYF. CDR3 coding DNA: TGTGCCAGCAGCCAACCGACAGGGGGTTTGACCTACGAGCAGTACTTC.

The chain is built from TRBV20-1 and TRBJ2-3, with TRBD2 matching 7 bases. Per germline, CDR1 DFQATT and CDR2 SNEGSKA (reference sequence). The CDR3 has 15 amino acids. Trimming removed 6 bases from V and 1 base from J; junction bases left unmatched: 10. In nucleotides, the CDR3 is TGCAGTGCCGGCGGGCGGGAGCGTGGCACAGATACGCAGTATTTT. Translation gives CSAGGRERGTDTQYF.

CDR3: CTSSLQTGIGETQYF. In DNA, the CDR3 is TGTACTAGCAGCCTCCAGACAGGGATAGGAGAGACCCAGTACTTC. The J gene is TRBJ2-5, the V gene TRBV7-7; tentative D call: TRBD1 (7 bases). CDR3 length: 15 residues. The germline V gene encodes CDR1 SSHAT and CDR2 FNYEAQ (reference sequence).

The genes are TRBV7-9 and TRBJ1-2; D ambiguous. This CDR3 is built from 13 residues. Trimming removed 1 base from V and 7 bases from J, with 10 bases in between. Germline V gene lookup returns CDR1 SEHNR and CDR2 FQNEAQ (reference sequence). For the CDR3, the DNA is TGTGCCAGCAGCTTAGACGTTCGGGCTGGCTACACCTTC. Its protein product is CASSLDVRAGYTF.

The chain uses TRBV4-3 and TRBJ1-1; 8 nucleotides match TRBD1. The V gene's germline CDR1 is LGHNA and CDR2 YSLEER. CDR3 size: 14 residues. V was clipped by 3 bases and J by 8 bases; unmatched bases: 8. The CDR3 bases are TGCGCCAGCAGCCACCAAGACAGGGGCACCGAAGCTTTCTTT. Protein sequence: CASSHQDRGTEAFF.

This clonotype was observed many times. The V call is TRBV7-9, the J call TRBJ1-1, with a possible D match to TRBD1 (5 bases). Germline V gene sequence: CDR1 SEHNR, CDR2 FQNEAQ (reference sequence). The CDR3 loop spans 12 amino acids. Trimming took 7 bases from V and 4 from J, leaving 10 bases between them. The CDR3 nucleotides are TGTGCCAGCACCCAGGGCTTCACTGAAGCTTTCTTT. Protein product: CASTQGFTEAFF.

This rearrangement joins TRBV3-1 to TRBJ2-5; TRBD2 aligns across 12 bases. Trimming took 0 bases from V and 4 from J; bases not matched to a gene: 12. The CDR3 runs to 19 residues. Germline CDR1 LGHDT, CDR2 YNNKEL (reference sequence). Written as DNA, the CDR3 is TGTGCCAGCAGCCAAGATTCGAGACTAGCGGGAGCCAGGCTAGAGACCCAGTACTTC. It translates to CASSQDSRLAGARLETQYF.

This chain's CDR3 is CASSGAGVFYEQYF. The CDR3 DNA is TGTGCCAGCAGTGGAGCGGGAGTCTTCTACGAGCAGTACTTC. The chain joins TRBV25-1 to TRBJ2-7; TRBD2 matches 8 bases. V lost 4 bases and J lost 3; bases outside the gene matches: 5. The germline gives CDR1 MGHDK, CDR2 SYGVNS. The CDR3 is made up of 14 amino acids.

This chain uses TRBV29-1 with TRBJ2-3; 14 nucleotides align to TRBD2. The CDR3 is 18 amino acids. The V and J ends lost 4 bases and 1 base, in that order; junction bases with no gene match: 10. The V gene's germline CDR1 is SQVTM and CDR2 ANQGSEA. The CDR3 nucleotides are TGCAGCGTTGCCCGTGGGACTAGCGGGGGCTTTGGCACAGATACGCAGTATTTT. This encodes CSVARGTSGGFGTDTQYF.

V usage is TRBV7-2 and J usage is TRBJ2-4, with 9 bases matching TRBD2. Gene TRBJ2-5 matches the end of the DNA better, so the J call may be wrong. CDR1 and CDR2 (germline): SGHTA, FQGNSA. CDR3 length: 14 residues. The CDR3 reads CASAVAGVGETQYF. CDR3 coding DNA: TGTGCCAGCGCAGTAGCGGGAGTAGGAGAGACCCAGTACTTC.

The V gene is TRBV7-2, the J gene TRBJ2-5; D is perhaps TRBD2 (5 bases). With 4 bases removed from V and 2 bases from J, the gap between germline ends came to 14 bases. Looked up from germline, CDR1 is SGHTA and CDR2 is FQGNSA. This CDR3 has 15 residues. CDR3 bases: TGTGCCAGCAGCTGGGAATCTTCGGGACAAGAGACCCAGTACTTC. This encodes CASSWESSGQETQYF.

This clonotype has just a few counts. The chain joins TRBV5-1 to TRBJ1-2, with a weak D call TRBD1 (5 bases). V was cut by 5 bases and J by 0 bases, with 14 bases left in between. The CDR3 has 15 residues. CDR1 is SGHRS, CDR2 YFSETQ, per germline. The CDR3 nucleotides are TGCGCCAGCAGACGAGACAGTTTATCTAACTATGGCTACACCTTC. It specifies CASRRDSLSNYGYTF.

This clonotype was seen more than once but under ten times. The J gene is TRBJ2-1, the V gene TRBV25-1, with D possibly matching TRBD1 (7 bases). Germline V gene data show CDR1 as MGHDK and CDR2 as SYGVNS. This CDR3 comprises 15 residues. Trimming took 8 bases from V and 2 from J, leaving 16 bases between them. For the CDR3, the DNA is TGTGCCAGCGGCCGAGGAGGGGGCGCCTACAATGAGCAGTTCTTC. Translated: CASGRGGGAYNEQFF. The entire variable domain, with the rest obtained from reference TRBV25-1 and TRBJ2-1, is as follows: EADIYQTPRYLVIGTGKKITLECSQTMGHDKMYWYQQDPGMELHLIHYSYGVNSTEKGDLSSESTVSRIRTEHFPLTLESARPSHTSQYLCASGRGGGAYNEQFFGPGTRLTVL.